The sequence of this T cell receptor beta chain was determined in a study of shared clonotypes between healthy human individuals. The CDR3 length is 12 residues. CDR1 is GTSNPN, CDR2 SVGIG, per germline (reference sequence). V shed 2 bases and J shed 4 bases, with 8 bases lying between them. Concerning this clone itself: Its antigen is unidentified.

Replicate sorted-subset PCRs were loaded with approximately 200 ng DNA, 30,000 to 35,000 T cell genomes. In the authors' methods: Filtering differed because ImmunoSEQ produced junction-only sequences that carried no quality scores. The repertoire was sequenced with immunoSEQ multiplex PCR; TCRdb's copy has only in-frame clones and lacks some. D and trimming were read from the DNA, whereas the V and J calls and clone size are those reported in that table. In the table there are around 700,000 clones, around 90% of which are singletons. Positively selected for CCR7, the CD45RO-negative cells used as naive CD8 cells excluded terminally differentiated effector memory CD45RA+ cells. Overall study results and limits: Blood was the sole source, and tissue repertoires probably differ. Clonotypes not shared had lower generation probabilities than those common to all four donors.

This receptor was identified in a man aged 25 to 40 in good health. The V gene is TRBV30, the J gene TRBJ2-5; D not certain. Sample: naive CD8+ T cells sorted from blood. The CDR3 DNA reads as TGTGCCTGGAGTTCTAGGTTAGAGACCCAGTACTTC. Encoded protein: CAWSSRLETQYF.